This is a list of T cell receptor beta chains from one sample in a study of blood T cell repertoires in COVID-19. Using immunoSEQ multiplex PCR, the repertoire was profiled, and TCRdb retains in-frame clones only, with some absent. The top ten hold roughly 3.7% of the sample, which has roughly 130,000 clones, about 88% seen once. Source material: peripheral blood. The receptor set was obtained from a man aged 45-65 years with active COVID-19. Each CDR3 is given with its conserved first and last residue. Fields, in order: V gene, D gene, J gene, CDR3 protein. The D gene is left open where the match is weak.

TRBV3-1/TRBV3-2,TRBD1,TRBJ2-2,CASSQFRDRLTGELFF
TRBV5-4,TRBD1,TRBJ2-2,CASSTSRGQSGELFF
TRBV9,TRBD1,TRBJ1-1,CASSARQGASTEAFF
TRBV10-3,TRBD1,TRBJ1-2,CAISESWTGRGGNYGYTF
TRBV5-1,-,TRBJ2-1,CASSLAGDRGYNEQFF
TRBV28,TRBD2,TRBJ2-5,CAASGGAQETQYF
TRBV29-1,TRBD2,TRBJ2-3,CSGRPASGLTDTQYF
TRBV21-1,-,TRBJ1-5,CASSNFDQPQHF
TRBV3-1/TRBV3-2,-,TRBJ1-2,CASSQDPGIYGYTF
TRBV5-4,-,TRBJ2-5,CASSLDITREETQYF
TRBV9,TRBD1,TRBJ1-4,CASSVRQGATNEKLFF
TRBV24-1,TRBD2,TRBJ2-1,CATSGGAGGSYNEQFF
TRBV6-1,-,TRBJ1-5,CASSESGAFYGNQPQHF
TRBV11-2,-,TRBJ1-1,CASSSPRNTEAFF
TRBV9,-,TRBJ1-2,CASSANLQGNYGYTF
TRBV18,-,TRBJ1-6,CASSGRTEVNSPLHF
TRBV7-6,TRBD1,TRBJ1-1,CASSTTLRQGLYTEAFF
TRBV3-1/TRBV3-2,TRBD1,TRBJ2-1,CASSQKGQGAYEQFF
TRBV18,TRBD2,TRBJ2-7,CASSPGGGSSSYEQYF
TRBV6-1,-,TRBJ1-2,CASSEGQNYGYTF
TRBV28,-,TRBJ2-6,CASRPEMVAGSGANVLTF
TRBV24-1,TRBD1,TRBJ1-1,CATSDSGTGYLF
TRBV2,-,TRBJ2-1,CASSEQGPTVEQFF
TRBV28,-,TRBJ1-6,CASTLGGWSNSPLHF
TRBV11-2,TRBD1,TRBJ1-6,CASSALPPGQVNSPLHF
TRBV11-3,-,TRBJ2-1,CASSPKIASAYNEQFF
TRBV29-1,TRBD1,TRBJ2-5,CSVTSDRVNFNF
TRBV6-4,-,TRBJ2-2,CASSDSTVTVNTGELFF
TRBV5-4,TRBD2,TRBJ2-1,CASRKLARGGARYSYNEQFF
TRBV11-3,-,TRBJ2-5,CASSSIRGVETQYF
TRBV27,-,TRBJ1-6,CASSWESSYNSPLHF
TRBV24-1,TRBD1,TRBJ2-3,CATSDPTGGGTDTQYF
TRBV7-2,TRBD2,TRBJ2-1,CASSLGGTSGMVKFF
TRBV18,-,TRBJ1-1,CASSPHRLNTEAFF
TRBV19,TRBD1,TRBJ1-1,CASSIVSGGVEAFF
TRBV27,TRBD1,TRBJ2-4,CASSPLGTGKNIQYF
TRBV4-2,-,TRBJ1-4,CASSQVKENEKLFF
TRBV12-1,-,TRBJ1-5,CASSFKTSDNQPQHF
TRBV3-1/TRBV3-2,-,TRBJ2-2,CASSQGARLGELFF
TRBV12-3/TRBV12-4,-,TRBJ1-2,CASSLQIPRGYTF
TRBV7-3,TRBD1,TRBJ2-1,CASSLDRGSYNEQFF
TRBV2,-,TRBJ2-5,CASSPNRGHWVETQYF
TRBV7-8,TRBD1,TRBJ1-4,CASSLEAGGREKLFF
TRBV19,TRBD1,TRBJ1-1,CASSIGAGGTEAFF
TRBV19,-,TRBJ1-1,CASSISTGASTEAFF
TRBV5-1,TRBD1,TRBJ1-3,CASSEGQGNGNTIYF
TRBV20-1,-,TRBJ2-1,CSASGSGVNNEQFF
TRBV11-2,-,TRBJ1-1,CASSLDSRTPTEAFF
TRBV7-9,-,TRBJ1-2,CASSLSGYGYTF
TRBV7-9,-,TRBJ1-1,CASSFNRDTEAFF
TRBV27,TRBD1,TRBJ2-6,CASSLTRQGAGGANVLTF
TRBV6-5,-,TRBJ1-6,CASEVGGLSPLHF
TRBV2,-,TRBJ1-4,CASSGVEGTNEKLFF
TRBV2,TRBD1,TRBJ1-1,CASSRRTGTTEVWGTEAFF
TRBV19,TRBD1,TRBJ1-4,CASSTGQGTATNEKLFF